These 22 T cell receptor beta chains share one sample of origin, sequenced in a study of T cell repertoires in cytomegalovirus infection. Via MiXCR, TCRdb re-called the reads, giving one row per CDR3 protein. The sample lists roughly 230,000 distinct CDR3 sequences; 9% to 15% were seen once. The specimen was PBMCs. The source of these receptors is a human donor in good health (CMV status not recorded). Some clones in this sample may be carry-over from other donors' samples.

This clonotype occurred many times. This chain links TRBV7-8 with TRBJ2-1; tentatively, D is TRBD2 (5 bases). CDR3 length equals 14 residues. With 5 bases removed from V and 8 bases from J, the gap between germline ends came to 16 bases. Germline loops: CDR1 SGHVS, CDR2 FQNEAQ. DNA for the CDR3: TGTGCCAGCAGCCGCTGGGGAGAATTAGATGAGCAGTTCTTC. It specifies CASSRWGELDEQFF.

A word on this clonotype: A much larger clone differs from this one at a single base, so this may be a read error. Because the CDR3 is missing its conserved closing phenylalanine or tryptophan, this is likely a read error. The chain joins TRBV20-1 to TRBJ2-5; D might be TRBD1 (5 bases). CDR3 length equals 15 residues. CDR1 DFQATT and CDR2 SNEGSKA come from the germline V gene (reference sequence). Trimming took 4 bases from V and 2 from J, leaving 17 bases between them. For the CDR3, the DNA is TGCAGTGCTAAAGTAGTTAGGGGCACTCAAGAGACCCAGTACTTA. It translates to CSAKVVRGTQETQYL.

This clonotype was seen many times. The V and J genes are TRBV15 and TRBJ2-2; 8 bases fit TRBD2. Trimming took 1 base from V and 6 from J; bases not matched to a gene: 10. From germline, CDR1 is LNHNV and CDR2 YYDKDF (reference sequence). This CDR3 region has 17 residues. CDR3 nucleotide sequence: TGTGCCACCAGCAGAGCCTCCGGGACTAGACAGGCCGGGGAGCTGTTTTTT. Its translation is CATSRASGTRQAGELFF.

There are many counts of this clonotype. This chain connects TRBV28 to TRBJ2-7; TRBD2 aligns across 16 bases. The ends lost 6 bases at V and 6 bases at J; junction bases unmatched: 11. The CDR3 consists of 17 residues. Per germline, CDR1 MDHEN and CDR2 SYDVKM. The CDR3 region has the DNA TGTGCCAGCAGCATCCTGGGACTAGCGGGAGGGAAGCGCGAGCAGTACTTC. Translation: CASSILGLAGGKREQYF.

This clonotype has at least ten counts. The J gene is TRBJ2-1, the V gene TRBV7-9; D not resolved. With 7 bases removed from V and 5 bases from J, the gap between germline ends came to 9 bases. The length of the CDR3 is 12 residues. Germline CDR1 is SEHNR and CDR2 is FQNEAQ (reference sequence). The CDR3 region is CASTRVDNEQFF. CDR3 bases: TGTGCCAGCACTCGGGTAGACAATGAGCAGTTCTTC. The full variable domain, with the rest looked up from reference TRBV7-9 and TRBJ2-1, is DTGVSQNPRHKITKRGQNVTFRCDPISEHNRLYWYRQTLGQGPEFLTYFQNEAQLEKSRLLSDRFSAERPKGSFSTLEIQRTEQGDSAMYLCASTRVDNEQFFGPGTRLTVL.

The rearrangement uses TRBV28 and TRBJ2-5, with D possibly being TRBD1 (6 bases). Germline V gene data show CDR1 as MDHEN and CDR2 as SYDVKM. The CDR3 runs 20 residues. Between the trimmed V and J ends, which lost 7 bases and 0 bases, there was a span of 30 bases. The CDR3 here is CASKWGPAGTSSLYQETQYF. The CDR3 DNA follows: TGTGCCAGCAAGTGGGGGCCGGCAGGTACGAGTTCATTATACCAAGAGACCCAGTACTTC.

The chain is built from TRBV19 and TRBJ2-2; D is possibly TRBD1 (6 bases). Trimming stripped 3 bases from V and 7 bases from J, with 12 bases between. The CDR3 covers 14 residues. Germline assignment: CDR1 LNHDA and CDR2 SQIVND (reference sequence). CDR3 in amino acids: CASSIRGYGGELFF. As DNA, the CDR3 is TGTGCCAGTAGTATCAGGGGATACGGCGGGGAGCTGTTTTTT.

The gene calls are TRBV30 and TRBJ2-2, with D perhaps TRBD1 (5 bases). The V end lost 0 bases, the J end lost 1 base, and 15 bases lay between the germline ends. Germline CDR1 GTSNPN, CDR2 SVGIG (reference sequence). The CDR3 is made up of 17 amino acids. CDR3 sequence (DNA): TGTGCCTGGAGTGTACCCTGGGGCAGGGAGAACACCGGGGAGCTGTTTTTT. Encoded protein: CAWSVPWGRENTGELFF.

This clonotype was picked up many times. The CDR3: CASGGISYEQYF. The CDR3 nucleotides are TGTGCCAGCGGAGGTATCTCCTACGAGCAGTACTTC. The chain employs TRBV28 and TRBJ2-7, with D possibly matching TRBD2 (5 bases). Trimming left V 8 bases short and J 0 bases short, with 8 bases between. This CDR3 is 12 amino acids long. Germline assignment: CDR1 MDHEN and CDR2 SYDVKM.

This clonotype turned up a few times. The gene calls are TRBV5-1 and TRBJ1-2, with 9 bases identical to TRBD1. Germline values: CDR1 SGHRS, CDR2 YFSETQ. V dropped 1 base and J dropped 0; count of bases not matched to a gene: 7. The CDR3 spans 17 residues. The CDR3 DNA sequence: TGCGCCAGCAGCTTGCAAGGACAGGGGTTATCTAACTATGGCTACACCTTC. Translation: CASSLQGQGLSNYGYTF.

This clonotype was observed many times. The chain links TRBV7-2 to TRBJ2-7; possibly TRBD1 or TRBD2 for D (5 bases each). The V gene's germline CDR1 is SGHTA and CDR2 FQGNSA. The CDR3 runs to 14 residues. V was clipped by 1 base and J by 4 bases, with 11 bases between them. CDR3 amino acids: CASSLGGNFYEQYF. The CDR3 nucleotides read TGTGCCAGCAGCTTAGGGGGGAACTTTTACGAGCAGTACTTC.

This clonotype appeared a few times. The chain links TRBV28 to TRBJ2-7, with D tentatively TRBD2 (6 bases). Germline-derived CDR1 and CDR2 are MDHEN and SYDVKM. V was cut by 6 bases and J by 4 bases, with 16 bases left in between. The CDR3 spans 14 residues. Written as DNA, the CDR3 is TGTGCCAGCAGCCCCGGAGGGCGCGGGTACGAGCAGTACTTC. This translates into CASSPGGRGYEQYF.

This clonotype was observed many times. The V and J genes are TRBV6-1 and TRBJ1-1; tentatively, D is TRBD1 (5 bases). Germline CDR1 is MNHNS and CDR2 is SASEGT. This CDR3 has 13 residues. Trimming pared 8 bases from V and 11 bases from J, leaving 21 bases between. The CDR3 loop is CASAKPGTTWAFF. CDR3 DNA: TGTGCCAGCGCCAAGCCCGGGACGACGTGGGCTTTCTTT.

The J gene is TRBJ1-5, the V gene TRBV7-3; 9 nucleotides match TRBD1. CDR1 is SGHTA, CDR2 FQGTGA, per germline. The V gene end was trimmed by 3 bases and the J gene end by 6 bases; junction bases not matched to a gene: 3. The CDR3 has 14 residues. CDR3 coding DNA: TGTGCCAGCAGCTTGATGGACAGGGGTCAGCCCCAGCATTTT. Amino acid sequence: CASSLMDRGQPQHF.

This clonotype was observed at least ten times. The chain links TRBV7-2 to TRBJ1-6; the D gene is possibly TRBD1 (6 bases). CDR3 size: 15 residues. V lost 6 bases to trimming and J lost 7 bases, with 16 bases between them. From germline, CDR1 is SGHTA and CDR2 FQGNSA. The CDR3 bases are TGTGCCAGCAGTTACCCAGGACAGTTAAATTCACCCCTCCACTTT. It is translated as CASSYPGQLNSPLHF.

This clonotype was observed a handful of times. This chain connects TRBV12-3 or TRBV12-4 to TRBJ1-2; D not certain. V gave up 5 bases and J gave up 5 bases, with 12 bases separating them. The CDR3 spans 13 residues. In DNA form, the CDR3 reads TGTGCCAGCAGTCCTACACCCGGGTATGGCTACACCTTC. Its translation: CASSPTPGYGYTF.

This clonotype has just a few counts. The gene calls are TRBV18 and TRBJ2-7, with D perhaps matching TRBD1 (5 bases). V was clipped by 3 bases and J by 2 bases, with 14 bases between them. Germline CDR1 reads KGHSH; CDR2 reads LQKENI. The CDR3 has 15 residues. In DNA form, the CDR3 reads TGTGCCAGCTCACCCAGGGTTTCCCTTCCCTACGAGCAGTACTTC. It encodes CASSPRVSLPYEQYF.

CDR3 DNA sequence: TGCAGCGTTGTCAGAAGTGGCACCGGGGAGCTGTTTTTT. This gives the protein CSVVRSGTGELFF. V is TRBV29-1 and J is TRBJ2-2; D is unresolved. CDR3 length equals 13 residues. Between the trimmed V and J ends, which lost 4 bases and 4 bases, there was a span of 10 bases. The germline V gene has CDR1 SQVTM and CDR2 ANQGSEA.

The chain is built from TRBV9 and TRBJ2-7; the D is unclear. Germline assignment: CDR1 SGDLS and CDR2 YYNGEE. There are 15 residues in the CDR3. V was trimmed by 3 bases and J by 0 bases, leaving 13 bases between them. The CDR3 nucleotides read TGTGCCAGCAGCGCCCTTCCCGACGACTCCTACGAGCAGTACTTC. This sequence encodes CASSALPDDSYEQYF.

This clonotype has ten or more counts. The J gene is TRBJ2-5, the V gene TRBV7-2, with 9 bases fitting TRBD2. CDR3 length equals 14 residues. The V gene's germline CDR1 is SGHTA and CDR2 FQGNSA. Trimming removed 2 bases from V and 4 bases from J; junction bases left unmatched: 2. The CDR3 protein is CASSLLAGSETQYF. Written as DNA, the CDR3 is TGTGCCAGCAGCTTACTAGCGGGATCAGAGACCCAGTACTTC.

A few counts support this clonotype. The CDR3 here is CSARDSLAGDPDTQYF. The CDR3, as DNA: TGCAGTGCTAGAGATTCCCTAGCGGGAGATCCAGATACGCAGTATTTT. The chain recombines TRBV20-1 with TRBJ2-3, with TRBD2 matching over 10 bases. From germline, CDR1 is DFQATT and CDR2 SNEGSKA (reference sequence). The ends lost 0 bases at V and 4 bases at J; junction bases unmatched: 7. The CDR3 covers 16 residues.

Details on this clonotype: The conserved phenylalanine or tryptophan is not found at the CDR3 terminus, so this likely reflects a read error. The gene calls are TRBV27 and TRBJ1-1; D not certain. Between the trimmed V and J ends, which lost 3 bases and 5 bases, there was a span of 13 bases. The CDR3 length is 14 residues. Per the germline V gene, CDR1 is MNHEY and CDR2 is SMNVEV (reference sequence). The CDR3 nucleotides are TGTGCCAGCAGTTTGGAATCCCGGAGGACTGAAGCTTTCCTT. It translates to CASSLESRRTEAFL.